These 8 T cell receptor beta chains share one sample of origin, sequenced in a study of shared clonotypes between healthy human individuals. Using immunoSEQ multiplex PCR, the repertoire was profiled, and TCRdb retains in-frame clones only, with some absent. Of some 2,400,000 clones listed, 90% to 97% were seen once; the top ten hold around 0.13%. The sequenced sample consisted of naive CD4+ T cells sorted from blood. Stated subset: CD45RA+ positively selected. All receptors derive from a man in his late teens or twenties in good health.

The chain links TRBV23-1 to TRBJ2-5; TRBD2 matches at 9 bases. TRBV23-1 is an open reading frame, and its role is uncertain. This CDR3 region has 15 residues. V trimming: 4 bases; J trimming: 2 bases; junction bases outside the gene matches: 5. For the CDR3, the DNA is TGCGCCAGCAGTCCCAGCGGGGGGCCACAAGAGACCCAGTACTTC. It is translated as CASSPSGGPQETQYF.

The chain carries TRBV9 and TRBJ2-1; D is unresolved. CDR1 is SGDLS, CDR2 YYNGEE, per germline. V was shortened by 3 bases and J by 1 base, with 8 bases between the two germline ends. The CDR3 extends over 14 amino acids. The CDR3: CASSAAVSYNEQFF. Here the CDR3 DNA reads TGTGCCAGCAGCGCCGCAGTTTCCTACAATGAGCAGTTCTTC.

The chain combines TRBV5-4 with TRBJ2-6; a possible D gene is TRBD1 (5 bases). This CDR3 is 18 amino acids long. Trimming took 2 bases from V and 0 from J, leaving 15 bases between them. Germline V gene data show CDR1 as SGHNT and CDR2 as YYREEE (reference sequence). The CDR3 DNA reads TGTGCCAGCAGCTTTAGGGGAAACCCGCTCTCTGGGGCCAACGTCCTGACTTTC. Amino acid sequence: CASSFRGNPLSGANVLTF.

The rearrangement links TRBV5-6 to TRBJ2-7, with D perhaps TRBD1 (6 bases). There are 14 residues in the CDR3. V gave up 4 bases and J gave up 3 bases, with 14 bases separating them. The germline V gene encodes CDR1 SGHDT and CDR2 YYEEEE. CDR3 nucleotide sequence: TGTGCCAGCAGCACCCCCCGGGACAACTACGAGCAGTACTTC. Its translation is CASSTPRDNYEQYF.

The sample holds a few counts of this clone. V is TRBV6-1 and J is TRBJ1-6; TRBD1 aligns across 7 bases. V shed 4 bases and J 9 bases; nucleotides not matched to a gene: 15. The CDR3 has 17 residues. Germline V CDR1 and CDR2: MNHNS, SASEGT. The CDR3 loop is CASSGSTTGVRGSPLHF. The CDR3 nucleotides are TGTGCCAGCAGTGGGAGTACCACAGGGGTCAGGGGTTCACCCCTCCACTTT.

CDR3 DNA sequence: TGTGCCAGCAGCATCGGTGACACAGATACGCAGTATTTT. Amino acids: CASSIGDTDTQYF. The rearrangement joins TRBV9 to TRBJ2-3; D unclear. The CDR3 has 13 amino acids. Germline V lookup: CDR1 SGDLS, CDR2 YYNGEE. The V end lost 4 bases, the J end lost 2 bases, and 8 bases lay between the germline ends.

This rearrangement joins TRBV5-1 to TRBJ2-1; no clear D. The ends were cut back, 0 bases at V and 8 bases at J, with 9 bases in the middle. The length of the CDR3 is 13 residues. Looked up from germline, CDR1 is SGHRS and CDR2 is YFSETQ. The CDR3 loop is CASSLGLGDEQFF. The CDR3 DNA follows: TGCGCCAGCAGCTTGGGGTTGGGTGATGAGCAGTTCTTC.

The chain couples TRBV28 to TRBJ2-7; D gene ambiguous. Trimming pared 7 bases from V and 5 bases from J, leaving 15 bases between. Germline lookup yields CDR1 MDHEN and CDR2 SYDVKM. The CDR3 length is 13 residues. CDR3 amino acids: CASTAVDWDEQYF. In nucleotides, the CDR3 is TGTGCCAGCACCGCAGTCGATTGGGACGAGCAGTACTTC.